The 13 T cell receptor beta chains below all came from one sample that was sequenced in a study of T cell responses to AZD1222 COVID-19 vaccine. TCRdb's copy holds only in-frame clones and misses some; the assay was immunoSEQ multiplex PCR. The profile shows about 97,000 clones, 84% of them singletons. The material was peripheral blood, obtained on day 0 of AZD1222 vaccination. These receptors were collected from an adult in good health.

The chain joins TRBV27 to TRBJ1-6, with 9 nucleotides matching TRBD1. This CDR3 comprises 14 residues. V was clipped by 4 bases and J by 7 bases; unmatched bases: 2. Germline V gives CDR1 MNHEY, CDR2 SMNVEV (reference sequence). As DNA, the CDR3 is TGTGCCAGCAGTTCCGGGACAGGGAATTCACCCCTCCACTTT. Encoded protein: CASSSGTGNSPLHF.

The chain links TRBV7-3 to TRBJ1-1; D possibly corresponds to TRBD1 (6 bases). V lost 5 bases and J 1 base, leaving 8 bases between the germline ends. Germline CDR1 is SGHTA and CDR2 is FQGTGA. This CDR3 spans 13 amino acids. The CDR3 spells CASSQQGNTEAFF. The CDR3 coding sequence is TGTGCCAGCAGCCAACAGGGGAACACTGAAGCTTTCTTT.

The V gene is TRBV19, the J gene TRBJ1-1; D uncertain. Germline CDR1 and CDR2: LNHDA and SQIVND (reference sequence). V lost 2 bases to trimming and J lost 5 bases, with 12 bases between them. This CDR3 spans 14 amino acids. This chain's CDR3 is CASSILGARTEAFF. The CDR3 bases are TGTGCCAGTAGTATACTAGGTGCACGGACTGAAGCTTTCTTT. Based on the CDR3 plus reference TRBV19 and TRBJ1-1, the full variable domain is DGGITQSPKYLFRKEGQNVTLSCEQNLNHDAMYWYRQDPGQGLRLIYYSQIVNDFQKGDIAEGYSVSREKKESFPLTVTSAQKNPTAFYLCASSILGARTEAFFGQGTRLTVV.

This clone was counted once. The chain employs TRBV29-1 and TRBJ2-7; perhaps TRBD1 as D (5 bases). V lost 4 bases, J lost 3 bases, and 13 bases lay in between. The CDR3 extends over 13 amino acids. Germline CDR1 SQVTM, CDR2 ANQGSEA. The CDR3 sequence is CSVVRDRGYEQYF. The CDR3 DNA reads as TGCAGCGTTGTCCGAGACAGAGGCTACGAGCAGTACTTC.

The chain carries TRBV9 and TRBJ2-1; 11 nucleotides line up with TRBD2. CDR1 is SGDLS, CDR2 YYNGEE, per germline. The CDR3 length is 18 residues. V lost 0 bases to trimming and J lost 6 bases; unmatched junction nucleotides: 11. The CDR3 reads CASSVAGRASGRLNEQFF. The CDR3 region has the DNA TGTGCCAGCAGCGTAGCCGGCCGGGCTAGCGGGAGGCTCAATGAGCAGTTCTTC.

DNA for the CDR3: TGTGCCTGGAGTGTACTTGGGAATTCACCCCTCCACTTT. It translates to CAWSVLGNSPLHF. The rearrangement joins TRBV30 to TRBJ1-6; no definite D call. With 0 bases removed from V and 7 bases from J, the gap between germline ends came to 7 bases. The CDR3 runs to 13 residues. Germline loops: CDR1 GTSNPN, CDR2 SVGIG (reference sequence). Variable domain in full (rest from reference TRBV30 and TRBJ1-6): SQTIHQWPATLVQPVGSPLSLECTVEGTSNPNLYWYRQAAGRGLQLLFYSVGIGQISSEVPQNLSASRPQDRQFILSSKKLLLSDSGFYLCAWSVLGNSPLHFGNGTRLTVT.

This clone has a handful of counts. The chain has TRBV2 and TRBJ1-5; possible D gene TRBD1, 6 bases. Trimming stripped 4 bases from V and 2 bases from J, with 9 bases between. Germline V gene sequence: CDR1 SNHLY, CDR2 FYNNEI. The CDR3 runs to 14 residues. Here the CDR3 reads CASSGGAGNQPQHF. As DNA, the CDR3 is TGTGCCAGCAGTGGGGGGGCGGGCAATCAGCCCCAGCATTTT.

A single count supports this clone. This chain links TRBV4-2 with TRBJ1-3; D is unresolved. Trimming stripped 1 base from V and 7 bases from J, with 5 bases between. CDR1 LGHNA and CDR2 YNFKEQ come from the germline V gene. CDR3 length: 12 residues. The CDR3 reads CASSQAGNTIYF. DNA of the CDR3: TGTGCCAGCAGCCAAGCCGGCAACACCATATATTTT.

The CDR3 protein is CASSPQNAGNEKLFF. In DNA form, the CDR3 reads TGTGCCAGTAGTCCTCAGAACGCAGGAAATGAAAAACTGTTTTTT. V is TRBV19 and J is TRBJ1-4, with D hard to call. Trimming left V 5 bases short and J 5 bases short, with 15 bases between. CDR3 length: 15 amino acids. Per the germline V gene, CDR1 is LNHDA and CDR2 is SQIVND (reference sequence).

The CDR3 DNA sequence: TGCAGTGCTAGTCATTATACTCGCGGGATCCAAATGAACACTGAAGCTTTCTTT. Translation: CSASHYTRGIQMNTEAFF. The chain has TRBV20-1 and TRBJ1-1; D is uncertain. The V and J ends lost 3 bases and 0 bases respectively, with 23 bases between them. Germline V CDR1 and CDR2: DFQATT, SNEGSKA (reference sequence). The CDR3 is 18 residues long.

V usage is TRBV7-2 and J usage is TRBJ2-7; the match to TRBD2 covers 12 bases. J was trimmed by 1 base and V by 5 bases; bases with no gene match: 6. The CDR3 loop spans 16 amino acids. CDR1 and CDR2 from the germline V gene are SGHTA and FQGNSA. In DNA, the CDR3 is TGTGCCAGCAGCATGACTAGCGGGGGAGCTTCCTACGAGCAGTACGTC. It codes for CASSMTSGGASYEQYV.

The chain recombines TRBV28 with TRBJ1-3, with 8 positions matching TRBD1. From germline, CDR1 is MDHEN and CDR2 SYDVKM. The CDR3 loop spans 15 amino acids. V lost 5 bases to trimming and J lost 4 bases; unmatched junction nucleotides: 7. This chain's CDR3 is CASSPTGGLGNTIYF. The CDR3 nucleotides read TGTGCCAGCAGTCCTACAGGGGGTTTAGGAAACACCATATATTTT.

The chain recombines TRBV5-1 with TRBJ2-3, with D maybe TRBD2 (6 bases). Trimming removed 4 bases at V and 6 bases at J, with 15 bases between. CDR3 length: 14 amino acids. Germline V gene lookup returns CDR1 SGHRS and CDR2 YFSETQ. The CDR3 region is CASSLGGMGDTQYF. The CDR3 bases are TGCGCCAGCAGCCTGGGCGGGATGGGGGATACGCAGTATTTT.